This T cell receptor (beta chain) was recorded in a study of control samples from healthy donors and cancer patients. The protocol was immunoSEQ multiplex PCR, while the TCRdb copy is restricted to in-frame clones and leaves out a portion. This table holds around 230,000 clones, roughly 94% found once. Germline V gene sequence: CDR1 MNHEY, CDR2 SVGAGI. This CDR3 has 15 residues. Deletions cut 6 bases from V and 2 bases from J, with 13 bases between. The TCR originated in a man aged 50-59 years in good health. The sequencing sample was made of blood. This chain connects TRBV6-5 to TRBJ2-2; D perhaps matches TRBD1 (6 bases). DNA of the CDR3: TGTGCCAGCAGAAAGGACAGACCAAACACCGGGGAGCTGTTTTTT. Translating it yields CASRKDRPNTGELFF.